Following are 27 T cell receptor beta chains from one sample sequenced in a study of cytomegalovirus exposure and HLA in healthy donors. The PCR used 60 Vbeta and 13 Jbeta primers. TCRdb's copy holds only in-frame clones and misses some; the assay was immunoSEQ multiplex PCR. The sample contains some 210,000 clones, roughly 80% of which appear only once. The sequenced material came from PBMCs. The receptor source for this set is a woman in her twenties or thirties in good health and CMV-seropositive.

The chain employs TRBV6-5 and TRBJ2-3; a possible D gene is TRBD2 (6 bases). V was pared by 2 bases and J by 7 bases, with 10 bases between. The CDR3 has 13 residues. Germline assignment: CDR1 MNHEY and CDR2 SVGAGI. Here the CDR3 reads CASSYRREYTQYF. Written as DNA, the CDR3 is TGTGCCAGCAGTTACCGGCGGGAATATACGCAGTATTTT.

The chain links TRBV15 to TRBJ1-2; 7 bases align to TRBD1. The ends lost 5 bases at V and 4 bases at J; junction bases unmatched: 7. This CDR3 region has 14 residues. Germline lookup yields CDR1 LNHNV and CDR2 YYDKDF (reference sequence). CDR3 DNA: TGTGCCACCAGCGAAAACAGGGGAAGCTATGGCTACACCTTC. Translating gives CATSENRGSYGYTF. Full variable domain (missing parts from reference TRBV15 and TRBJ1-2): DAMVIQNPRYQVTQFGKPVTLSCSQTLNHNVMYWYQQKSSQAPKLLFHYYDKDFNNEADTPDNFQSRRPNTSFCFLDIRSPGLGDTAMYLCATSENRGSYGYTFGSGTRLTVV.

The chain couples TRBV29-1 to TRBJ1-2, with TRBD1 matching over 7 bases. The J segment lost 7 bases and the V segment lost 7 bases, leaving 9 bases of the junction unmatched. Germline V CDR1 and CDR2: SQVTM, ANQGSEA. This CDR3 is built from 12 residues. The CDR3: CSARAGGGGYTF. The CDR3 nucleotides are TGCAGCGCCCGGGCAGGGGGTGGTGGCTACACCTTC.

This clone was counted between two and nine times. The chain uses TRBV6-5 and TRBJ1-1; D is unclear. V lost 5 bases and J lost 6, with 13 bases in between. The length of the CDR3 is 13 residues. The germline V gene has CDR1 MNHEY and CDR2 SVGAGI. DNA for the CDR3: TGTGCCAGCAGTCCACTACATGGCTCTGAAGCTTTCTTT. Its protein product is CASSPLHGSEAFF.

This clone was detected once. The CDR3 DNA reads as TGTGCCAGCAGTGGGACAGGGGGTTACCAGCCCCAGCATTTT. As protein: CASSGTGGYQPQHF. V usage is TRBV6-1 and J usage is TRBJ1-5; 10 nucleotides agree with TRBD1. The junction had 4 bases not matched to a gene; V was cut back by 4 bases and J by 7 bases. The CDR3 is made up of 14 amino acids. The V gene's germline CDR1 is MNHNS and CDR2 SASEGT.

The CDR3 protein is CASTGIGSIYNEQFF. CDR3 DNA: TGTGCCAGTACAGGAATAGGCTCGATCTACAATGAGCAGTTCTTC. The chain combines TRBV19 with TRBJ2-1; D gene ambiguous. Trimming took 7 bases from V and 3 from J, leaving 16 bases between them. The CDR3 has 15 amino acids. Germline CDR1 LNHDA, CDR2 SQIVND (reference sequence).

The CDR3 here is CASHGLKLNEQFF. CDR3 bases: TGTGCCAGTCACGGACTCAAACTGAATGAGCAGTTCTTC. The chain couples TRBV6-6 to TRBJ2-1, with D maybe TRBD2 (5 bases). Germline-derived CDR1 and CDR2 are MNHNY and SVGAGI (reference sequence). CDR3 size: 13 residues. V gave up 9 bases and J gave up 7 bases, with 16 bases separating them.

The rearrangement uses TRBV5-1 and TRBJ2-5; D is undetermined. The CDR3 is 14 residues long. CDR1 and CDR2 from the germline V gene are SGHRS and YFSETQ. Trimming pared 4 bases from V and 4 bases from J, leaving 14 bases between. The CDR3 reads CASSPIPPGETQYF. The CDR3, as DNA: TGCGCCAGCAGCCCGATTCCGCCGGGAGAGACCCAGTACTTC.

This sequence joins TRBV5-1 and TRBJ1-4, with TRBD1 as a possible D gene (6 bases). Germline CDR1 is SGHRS and CDR2 is YFSETQ. The V end lost 1 base, the J end lost 8 bases, and 12 bases lay between the germline ends. The CDR3 runs to 14 residues. CDR3 nucleotide sequence: TGCGCCAGCAGCTTGACAGGGAGAGAGGAAAAACTGTTTTTT. It is translated as CASSLTGREEKLFF.

Worth noting for this clone: The junction shows a germline mismatch at one end, possibly a read error. The rearrangement links TRBV18 to TRBJ1-3; TRBD1 might be the D (6 bases). CDR1 and CDR2 from the germline V gene are KGHSH and LQKENI. The CDR3 runs 12 residues. CDR3 in amino acids: CASSPTRQATHF. The CDR3 bases are TGTGCCAGCTCACCTACTAGACAGGCCACTCATTTT.

Points on this clone: Its ends do not fully match the called genes, so a read error is possible. This chain connects TRBV5-1 to TRBJ2-1; 9 positions match TRBD2. Germline CDR1 SGHRS, CDR2 YFSETQ. This CDR3 spans 14 amino acids. The CDR3 loop reads CASRASGTYNERFF. In DNA form, the CDR3 reads TGCGCCAGCAGGGCTAGCGGGACCTACAATGAGCGGTTCTTC.

This chain connects TRBV5-8 to TRBJ1-4; 7 bases are shared with TRBD1. CDR3 length: 15 residues. V lost 3 bases and J lost 4; bases outside the gene matches: 6. Germline V gene lookup returns CDR1 SGHTS and CDR2 YDEGEE. DNA for the CDR3: TGTGCCAGCAGCTATAGGACAGGCGTTAATGAAAAACTGTTTTTT. Its protein product is CASSYRTGVNEKLFF.

J is TRBJ2-5 and V is TRBV9, with 7 positions matching TRBD1. The length of the CDR3 is 16 residues. Trimming took 0 bases from V and 3 from J; bases not matched to a gene: 8. Germline V gene data show CDR1 as SGDLS and CDR2 as YYNGEE. CDR3 in amino acids: CASSVGTGVGKETQYF. The CDR3 bases are TGTGCCAGCAGCGTAGGCACAGGGGTGGGAAAAGAGACCCAGTACTTC.

V is TRBV7-9 and J is TRBJ2-1; 9 bases are shared with TRBD2. J was trimmed by 3 bases and V by 1 base; bases with no gene match: 13. This CDR3 has 19 amino acids. The germline V gene encodes CDR1 SEHNR and CDR2 FQNEAQ (reference sequence). In DNA form, the CDR3 reads TGTGCCAGCAGCTTAGTGGTAACTAGCGGGCCCTTCATCTACAATGAGCAGTTCTTC. Amino acids: CASSLVVTSGPFIYNEQFF. The full variable domain, its missing parts supplied by reference TRBV7-9 and TRBJ2-1, is DTGVSQNPRHKITKRGQNVTFRCDPISEHNRLYWYRQTLGQGPEFLTYFQNEAQLEKSRLLSDRFSAERPKGSFSTLEIQRTEQGDSAMYLCASSLVVTSGPFIYNEQFFGPGTRLTVL.

The CDR3 DNA follows: TGTGCCAGCAGCACTTCGGACAGTCGGTATGGCTACACCTTC. Translated, it gives CASSTSDSRYGYTF. This chain joins TRBV9 and TRBJ1-2, with D maybe TRBD1 (6 bases). Germline V gene lookup returns CDR1 SGDLS and CDR2 YYNGEE. Between the trimmed V and J ends, which lost 4 bases and 5 bases, there was a span of 15 bases. The CDR3 spans 14 residues.

The rearrangement joins TRBV6-6 to TRBJ2-7, with 8 bases that match TRBD1. The CDR3 is made up of 13 amino acids. Looked up from germline, CDR1 is MNHNY and CDR2 is SVGAGI (reference sequence). Trimming took 8 bases from V and 1 from J; bases not matched to a gene: 4. DNA for the CDR3: TGTGCCAGCCTCCAGGGGGCTTCCTACGAGCAGTACTTC. As protein: CASLQGASYEQYF.

V is TRBV5-1 and J is TRBJ2-1; the D is unclear. The CDR3 spans 13 residues. From germline, CDR1 is SGHRS and CDR2 YFSETQ. With 0 bases removed from V and 10 bases from J, the gap between germline ends came to 11 bases. The CDR3: CASSLANLEEQFF. The CDR3 nucleotides read TGCGCCAGCAGCTTGGCCAACCTGGAGGAGCAGTTCTTC. Looking up the rest from reference TRBV5-1 and TRBJ2-1 gives the full variable domain: KAGVTQTPRYLIKTRGQQVTLSCSPISGHRSVSWYQQTPGQGLQFLFEYFSETQRNKGNFPGRFSGRQFSNSRSEMNVSTLELGDSALYLCASSLANLEEQFFGPGTRLTVL.

This clone has a single count. The J gene is TRBJ1-6, the V gene TRBV29-1; 8 nucleotides line up with TRBD1. The CDR3 loop spans 13 amino acids. Germline CDR1 SQVTM, CDR2 ANQGSEA. J lost 9 bases, V lost 7 bases, and 8 bases had no gene match. CDR3 DNA: TGCAGCGCCCGGACAGGGCTAAGTTCACCCCTCCACTTT. Translation gives CSARTGLSSPLHF.

The J gene is TRBJ2-5, the V gene TRBV28; 8 bases map to TRBD2. The germline gives CDR1 MDHEN, CDR2 SYDVKM. This CDR3 spans 15 amino acids. The V gene end was trimmed by 5 bases and the J gene end by 3 bases; junction bases not matched to a gene: 8. CDR3 coding DNA: TGTGCCAGCAGTCAGGTTCGGCGGGGGGAAGAGACCCAGTACTTC. Amino acids: CASSQVRRGEETQYF.

This clone is a singleton in its sample. The chain couples TRBV7-8 to TRBJ1-5; 8 nucleotides match TRBD1. The length of the CDR3 is 16 residues. CDR1 and CDR2 (germline): SGHVS, FQNEAQ. V dropped 3 bases and J dropped 7; count of bases not matched to a gene: 11. The CDR3 protein is CASSFQGQADGQPQHF. In nucleotides, the CDR3 is TGTGCCAGCAGCTTTCAGGGACAGGCAGACGGACAGCCCCAGCATTTT.

Here the CDR3 DNA reads TGTGCCAGCTCACCCCTACAGGGGGCAGGCACTGAAGCTTTCTTT. Encoded protein: CASSPLQGAGTEAFF. The chain is built from TRBV18 and TRBJ1-1, with 9 bases that match TRBD1. This CDR3 is 15 amino acids long. CDR1 is KGHSH, CDR2 LQKENI, per germline. After removal of 3 bases from V and 4 bases from J, the junction contained 6 bases not matched to a gene.

The rearrangement links TRBV20-1 to TRBJ2-7; D is ambiguous. Germline CDR1 reads DFQATT; CDR2 reads SNEGSKA (reference sequence). V was trimmed by 3 bases and J by 9 bases, leaving 12 bases between them. The CDR3 consists of 11 residues. CDR3 region: CSARVAPGQYF. DNA of the CDR3: TGCAGTGCTAGGGTGGCTCCGGGGCAGTACTTC.

V is TRBV7-2 and J is TRBJ2-7; 8 bases agree with TRBD1. The CDR3 runs to 16 residues. With V trimmed by 4 bases and J by 1 base, 9 bases remained unmatched. Germline-derived CDR1 and CDR2 are SGHTA and FQGNSA. The CDR3 protein is CASSSPPGQGSYEQYF. The DNA for the CDR3 is TGTGCCAGCAGCTCCCCCCCCGGACAGGGTTCCTACGAGCAGTACTTC. The full variable domain, rest sourced from reference TRBV7-2 and TRBJ2-7, is GAGVSQSPSNKVTEKGKDVELRCDPISGHTALYWYRQSLGQGLEFLIYFQGNSAPDKSGLPSDRFSAERTGGSVSTLTIQRTQQEDSAVYLCASSSPPGQGSYEQYFGPGTRLTVT.

This chain connects TRBV28 to TRBJ2-2; 7 bases match TRBD1. Germline CDR1 is MDHEN and CDR2 is SYDVKM. V trimming: 8 bases; J trimming: 7 bases; junction bases outside the gene matches: 7. The CDR3 loop spans 13 amino acids. CDR3 sequence (DNA): TGTGCCAGCGGGGGACAGTCCCACGGGGAGCTGTTTTTT. Its translation: CASGGQSHGELFF.

The V and J genes are TRBV7-2 and TRBJ2-1, with 10 nucleotides matching TRBD1. CDR1 and CDR2 from the germline V gene are SGHTA and FQGNSA. The length of the CDR3 is 15 residues. Trimming removed 5 bases from V and 6 bases from J; junction bases left unmatched: 7. The DNA of the CDR3 is TGTGCCAGCAGCCCGGACAGGGGGAACGTCAATGAGCAGTTCTTC. This encodes CASSPDRGNVNEQFF.

The chain recombines TRBV7-9 with TRBJ1-4; D not resolved. The V end lost 8 bases, the J end lost 5 bases, and 9 bases lay between the germline ends. The CDR3 has 12 amino acids. Germline CDR1 is SEHNR and CDR2 is FQNEAQ (reference sequence). The CDR3 protein is CASAAGNEKLFF. CDR3 in DNA: TGTGCCAGCGCGGCGGGGAATGAAAAACTGTTTTTT.

The chain employs TRBV27 and TRBJ2-1; a possible D gene is TRBD2 (7 bases). Trimming took 4 bases from V and 6 from J, leaving 13 bases between them. The CDR3 sequence is 14 residues long. Germline CDR1 MNHEY, CDR2 SMNVEV (reference sequence). This CDR3 reads CASSSLRGGNEQFF. CDR3 DNA: TGTGCCAGCAGTTCCCTGAGGGGGGGCAATGAGCAGTTCTTC.